Shown below are 6 T cell receptor beta chains from a single sample sequenced in a study of T cells after yellow fever vaccination. TCRdb reanalysed the 5' RACE reads using MiXCR and keeps one entry per CDR3 protein. The sample shows 250,000 or so distinct CDR3 sequences, 3.6% of them seen only once. This sample comprised PBMCs, obtained 15 days after the yellow fever booster vaccination. The receptors originated from a man between 18 and 35 years old who received the YFV17D yellow fever vaccine.

This clonotype was counted at least ten times. V usage is TRBV20-1 and J usage is TRBJ1-2, with D maybe TRBD1 (5 bases). V gave up 3 bases and J gave up 7 bases, with 9 bases separating them. The V gene's germline CDR1 is DFQATT and CDR2 SNEGSKA (reference sequence). CDR3 length equals 11 residues. CDR3: CSARARGGYTF. CDR3 bases: TGCAGTGCTAGGGCTAGGGGTGGCTACACCTTC.

The V and J genes are TRBV18 and TRBJ2-7, with D possibly TRBD1 on 5 matching bases. CDR1 is KGHSH and CDR2 is LQKENI in the germline V gene. V lost 4 bases, J lost 0 bases, and 10 bases lay in between. The CDR3 contains 14 residues. The CDR3 DNA follows: TGTGCCAGCTCACGAGAACAGGACTCCTACGAGCAGTACGTC. Protein: CASSREQDSYEQYV.

This clonotype occurred many times. The rearrangement joins TRBV4-1 to TRBJ2-1, with TRBD2 matching 10 bases. V was pared by 4 bases and J by 8 bases, with 8 bases of the junction left unmatched. The CDR3 has 15 residues. CDR1 MGHRA and CDR2 YSYEKL come from the germline V gene. CDR3 residues: CASSPERGGLYEQFF. The CDR3 DNA follows: TGCGCCAGCAGCCCCGAGCGGGGGGGCCTCTATGAGCAGTTCTTC.

This clonotype has at least ten counts. The chain has TRBV7-2 and TRBJ2-5; the D gene could be TRBD1 or TRBD2 (6 bases each). CDR1 is SGHTA, CDR2 FQGNSA, per germline. Between the trimmed V and J ends, which lost 1 base and 1 base, there was a span of 7 bases. This CDR3 has 14 amino acids. The CDR3 region is CASSLGGAQETQYF. In nucleotides, the CDR3 is TGTGCCAGCAGCTTAGGGGGGGCCCAAGAGACCCAGTACTTC.

This clonotype was counted many times. The genes are TRBV7-8 and TRBJ2-3; D tentatively reads TRBD1 or TRBD2 (5 bases each). V lost 10 bases to trimming and J lost 5 bases, with 13 bases between them. The CDR3 is made up of 12 amino acids. Germline assignment: CDR1 SGHVS and CDR2 FQNEAQ. The CDR3 DNA follows: TGTGCCACCGGGACCGACGTAGATACGCAGTATTTT. Translated: CATGTDVDTQYF.

This clonotype was counted at least ten times. This chain connects TRBV6-6 to TRBJ2-1; D gene ambiguous. From germline, CDR1 is MNHNY and CDR2 SVGAGI (reference sequence). V dropped 5 bases and J dropped 12 bases, with 11 bases sitting between them. CDR3 length: 11 amino acids. The CDR3 sequence is CASSQSYGQFF. Written as DNA, the CDR3 is TGTGCCAGCAGTCAAAGTTATGGGCAGTTCTTC.